A single sample is the source of the 26 T cell receptor beta chains below, sequenced in a study of blood T cell repertoires in COVID-19. Sequenced by immunoSEQ multiplex PCR; TCRdb stores in-frame clones only, minus some. The sample includes 180,000 or so clones, around 89% seen only once; the top ten take roughly 0.6%. The sequenced material came from peripheral blood. The receptors originated from a man in his forties or fifties with acute or convalescent COVID-19.

CDR3: CAISESPLAGEQYF. The CDR3 bases are TGTGCCATCAGTGAGTCACCCCTAGCGGGAGAACAGTACTTC. V is TRBV10-3 and J is TRBJ2-7; 10 bases line up with TRBD2. The CDR3 loop spans 14 amino acids. Germline CDR1 reads ENHRY; CDR2 reads SYGVKD. With 0 bases clipped from V and 10 bases from J, the junction kept 6 bases outside the gene matches.

The chain has TRBV28 and TRBJ1-5; D perhaps matches TRBD1 (5 bases). This CDR3 spans 12 amino acids. The V and J ends lost 7 bases and 5 bases respectively, with 9 bases between them. Germline values: CDR1 MDHEN, CDR2 SYDVKM. CDR3 amino acids: CASKGRDQPQHF. The CDR3 DNA follows: TGTGCCAGCAAGGGGCGAGATCAGCCCCAGCATTTT.

The chain uses TRBV19 and TRBJ2-7, with 7 bases identical to TRBD2. The CDR3 has 14 amino acids. Germline-derived CDR1 and CDR2 are LNHDA and SQIVND (reference sequence). The V gene end was trimmed by 7 bases and the J gene end by 5 bases; junction bases not matched to a gene: 11. CDR3 sequence reads: CASNPGTIWDEQYF. CDR3 nucleotide sequence: TGTGCCAGTAACCCCGGGACTATCTGGGACGAGCAGTACTTC.

The J gene is TRBJ1-1, the V gene TRBV27; 7 bases match TRBD1. The CDR3 is 16 amino acids. Germline V gene lookup returns CDR1 MNHEY and CDR2 SMNVEV (reference sequence). J was trimmed by 4 bases and V by 5 bases; bases with no gene match: 13. The CDR3 DNA sequence: TGTGCCAGCAGTCCCCGGGTGAGGGGGCAGGGCACTGAAGCTTTCTTT. It specifies CASSPRVRGQGTEAFF.

V and J are TRBV2 and TRBJ1-3, with D unresolved. Between the trimmed V and J ends, which lost 8 bases and 0 bases, there was a span of 23 bases. This CDR3 spans 18 amino acids. Germline values: CDR1 SNHLY, CDR2 FYNNEI. CDR3 DNA: TGTGCCAGCCCCGCCTCGAAGCGGCAGGAGAACTCTGGAAACACCATATATTTT. Its translation: CASPASKRQENSGNTIYF.

The chain recombines TRBV4-2 with TRBJ1-1; D uncertain. There are 14 residues in the CDR3. Trimming took off 2 bases at V and 1 base at J, with 8 bases between the two ends. Germline loops: CDR1 LGHNA, CDR2 YNFKEQ. CDR3 nucleotide sequence: TGTGCCAGCAGCCAACTCACAGCGAACACTGAAGCTTTCTTT. Translated: CASSQLTANTEAFF.

The chain couples TRBV7-3 to TRBJ1-2, with 7 bases aligning to TRBD1. J gave up 8 bases and V 5 bases, and 5 bases lay outside the gene matches. The length of the CDR3 is 12 residues. The germline V gene has CDR1 SGHTA and CDR2 FQGTGA. The CDR3 reads CASSETGEGYTF. The CDR3 nucleotides are TGTGCCAGCAGCGAAACAGGGGAGGGCTACACCTTC.

The rearrangement links TRBV7-2 to TRBJ1-1, with D possibly being TRBD1 (6 bases). CDR1 is SGHTA and CDR2 is FQGNSA in the germline V gene. This CDR3 comprises 15 residues. V shed 2 bases and J shed 2 bases, with 12 bases lying between them. The CDR3 region is CASSLRQGLNTEAFF. The CDR3 nucleotides read TGTGCCAGCAGCTTAAGGCAGGGGCTTAACACTGAAGCTTTCTTT. Full variable domain (rest looked up from reference TRBV7-2 and TRBJ1-1): GAGVSQSPSNKVTEKGKDVELRCDPISGHTALYWYRQSLGQGLEFLIYFQGNSAPDKSGLPSDRFSAERTGGSVSTLTIQRTQQEDSAVYLCASSLRQGLNTEAFFGQGTRLTVV.

The chain employs TRBV19 and TRBJ1-2; 8 bases match TRBD1. Trimming removed 6 bases from V and 1 base from J; junction bases left unmatched: 7. The CDR3 totals 15 residues. Germline lookup yields CDR1 LNHDA and CDR2 SQIVND (reference sequence). Here the CDR3 DNA reads TGTGCCAGTAGGGTGGGGACAGGAGGTAACTATGGCTACACCTTC. Residues: CASRVGTGGNYGYTF.

A remark on this clone: At one of its ends the junction is not consistent with the germline gene, which may arise from a read error. The chain employs TRBV7-7 and TRBJ1-4; the D is unclear. Germline lookup yields CDR1 SSHAT and CDR2 FNYEAQ (reference sequence). The CDR3 is 16 residues long. CDR3 residues: CASSLGAFGSGEKLFF. In DNA form, the CDR3 reads TGTGCTAGCAGCTTAGGAGCCTTTGGGTCGGGGGAAAAACTGTTTTTT.

The chain carries TRBV28 and TRBJ2-7; no definite D call. This CDR3 comprises 11 residues. V was shortened by 6 bases and J by 1 base, with 4 bases between the two germline ends. Germline CDR1 and CDR2: MDHEN and SYDVKM. The CDR3 spells CASRSSYEQYF. The CDR3 DNA sequence: TGTGCCAGCAGGTCTTCCTACGAGCAGTACTTC.

The chain uses TRBV6-6 and TRBJ1-1; 8 positions match TRBD1. J gave up 5 bases and V 0 bases, and 5 bases lay outside the gene matches. The CDR3 covers 15 residues. CDR1 is MNHNY, CDR2 SVGAGI, per germline (reference sequence). The chain's CDR3 is CASSYSGQGETEAFF. CDR3 coding DNA: TGTGCCAGCAGTTACTCCGGACAGGGAGAAACTGAAGCTTTCTTT.

This clone came up once. The genes are TRBV7-2 and TRBJ1-1; possible D gene TRBD1, 5 bases. Per germline, CDR1 SGHTA and CDR2 FQGNSA. The CDR3 loop spans 15 amino acids. V lost 2 bases, J lost 0 bases, and 10 bases lay in between. CDR3 amino acids: CASSLQGLMNTEAFF. DNA for the CDR3: TGTGCCAGCAGCTTACAGGGCCTCATGAACACTGAAGCTTTCTTT.

J is TRBJ2-7 and V is TRBV5-3; perhaps TRBD1 as D (6 bases). TRBV5-3 is given ORF status, its function remaining uncertain. V was cut by 5 bases and J by 4 bases, with 16 bases left in between. The CDR3 loop spans 14 amino acids. This CDR3 reads CARSRVGRGYEQYV. The CDR3 DNA reads as TGTGCCAGAAGTCGGGTCGGCAGGGGTTACGAGCAGTACGTC.

The chain joins TRBV7-9 to TRBJ1-3; 8 bases agree with TRBD1. J lost 0 bases, V lost 7 bases, and 5 bases had no gene match. The CDR3 spans 15 residues. From germline, CDR1 is SEHNR and CDR2 FQNEAQ (reference sequence). CDR3 residues: CASTRDRSSGNTIYF. The CDR3 bases are TGTGCCAGCACGAGGGACAGGAGCTCTGGAAACACCATATATTTT. The full variable domain, with the rest looked up from reference TRBV7-9 and TRBJ1-3, is DTGVSQNPRHKITKRGQNVTFRCDPISEHNRLYWYRQTLGQGPEFLTYFQNEAQLEKSRLLSDRFSAERPKGSFSTLEIQRTEQGDSAMYLCASTRDRSSGNTIYFGEGSWLTVV.

The chain joins TRBV24-1 to TRBJ2-1; D may be TRBD1 (5 bases). This CDR3 region has 16 residues. Germline loops: CDR1 KGHDR, CDR2 SFDVKD. With 0 bases removed from V and 7 bases from J, the gap between germline ends came to 15 bases. This CDR3 is CATSDLGQGMGNEQFF. The CDR3 region has the DNA TGTGCCACCAGTGATTTGGGGCAGGGAATGGGGAATGAGCAGTTCTTC.

The rearrangement joins TRBV10-2 to TRBJ2-7; possible D gene TRBD1, 6 bases. The CDR3 spans 14 residues. In germline, CDR1 is WSHSY, CDR2 SAAADI. Trimming removed 6 bases from V and 1 base from J, with 13 bases in between. CDR3 nucleotide sequence: TGCGCCAGCAGGATAACAGGGCTTTCCTACGAGCAGTACTTC. Protein: CASRITGLSYEQYF.

The genes are TRBV6-5 and TRBJ2-2; no definite D call. Trimming removed 5 bases at V and 7 bases at J, with 8 bases between. The CDR3 is 12 residues long. The germline V gene encodes CDR1 MNHEY and CDR2 SVGAGI. The CDR3 region is CASSRQNGELFF. CDR3 sequence (DNA): TGTGCCAGCAGTAGACAAAACGGGGAGCTGTTTTTT.

V and J are TRBV30 and TRBJ2-5, with D perhaps TRBD2 (7 bases). Germline V gene lookup returns CDR1 GTSNPN and CDR2 SVGIG (reference sequence). The CDR3 is 13 residues long. V lost 4 bases and J 7 bases, leaving 16 bases between the germline ends. CDR3 bases: TGTGCCTGGATCCAGGGGAGGGTTGGGACCCAGTACTTC. This codes for CAWIQGRVGTQYF.

As concerns this clone: The same CDR3 can be traced to other DNA sequences in this sample. V usage is TRBV20-1 and J usage is TRBJ2-1; possibly TRBD2 for D (6 bases). CDR3 length: 11 amino acids. The germline CDR1 and CDR2 sequences are DFQATT and SNEGSKA (reference sequence). Between the trimmed V and J ends, which lost 6 bases and 3 bases, there was a span of 6 bases. The CDR3 coding sequence is TGCAGTGCGCGGGACTACAATGAGCAGTTCTTC. Protein product: CSARDYNEQFF.

The gene calls are TRBV7-2 and TRBJ1-5, with 9 bases that match TRBD1. CDR3 size: 14 residues. Per germline, CDR1 SGHTA and CDR2 FQGNSA. V gave up 5 bases and J gave up 6 bases; unmatched junction bases: 5. The CDR3 spells CASSTGGVGQPQHF. Written as DNA, the CDR3 is TGTGCCAGCAGCACAGGGGGCGTGGGTCAGCCCCAGCATTTT.

This chain links TRBV29-1 with TRBJ2-3, with 12 bases matching TRBD2. The germline V gene has CDR1 SQVTM and CDR2 ANQGSEA. This CDR3 spans 14 amino acids. J gave up 6 bases and V 8 bases, and 9 bases lay outside the gene matches. The CDR3 spells CSSRLAGALDTQYF. In DNA, the CDR3 is TGCAGCTCCCGACTAGCGGGAGCGCTGGATACGCAGTATTTT.

With regard to this clone: The junction differs from germline at one of its ends, possibly a read error. V gene TRBV15 combines with J gene TRBJ2-2; the match to TRBD1 covers 10 bases. The CDR3 sequence is 17 residues long. CDR1 and CDR2 (germline): LNHNV, YYDKDF (reference sequence). CDR3 loop: CPTRRDRGRGNTGELFF. In nucleotides, the CDR3 is TGTCCCACCCGGCGCGACAGGGGGCGTGGGAACACCGGGGAGCTGTTTTTT.

J is TRBJ2-4 and V is TRBV11-2; maybe TRBD1 (5 bases). Trimming pared 3 bases from V and 6 bases from J, leaving 9 bases between. Germline V CDR1 and CDR2: SGHAT, FQNNGV. The length of the CDR3 is 13 residues. CDR3 sequence reads: CASSFAGINIQYF. The CDR3 DNA reads TGTGCCAGCAGCTTCGCAGGGATAAACATTCAGTACTTC. Looking up the rest from reference TRBV11-2 and TRBJ2-4 gives the full variable domain: EAGVAQSPRYKIIEKRQSVAFWCNPISGHATLYWYQQILGQGPKLLIQFQNNGVVDDSQLPKDRFSAERLKGVDSTLKIQPAKLEDSAVYLCASSFAGINIQYFGAGTRLSVL.

This clone was counted once. V and J are TRBV7-3 and TRBJ2-1; TRBD2 agrees at 10 bases. The CDR3 runs to 15 residues. V gave up 5 bases and J gave up 4 bases; unmatched junction bases: 5. The germline V gene has CDR1 SGHTA and CDR2 FQGTGA. CDR3 nucleotides: TGTGCCAGCAGCGACAGCGGGGGGGCTTACAATGAGCAGTTCTTC. This sequence encodes CASSDSGGAYNEQFF. The full variable domain, rest sourced from reference TRBV7-3 and TRBJ2-1, is GAGVSQTPSNKVTEKGKYVELRCDPISGHTALYWYRQSLGQGPEFLIYFQGTGAADDSGLPNDRFFAVRPEGSVSTLKIQRTERGDSAVYLCASSDSGGAYNEQFFGPGTRLTVL.

This clone has just a few counts. The rearrangement uses TRBV5-1 and TRBJ2-5; 9 nucleotides line up with TRBD1. The CDR3 is 15 amino acids. V lost 2 bases, J lost 5 bases, and 7 bases stayed unmatched. Germline values: CDR1 SGHRS, CDR2 YFSETQ. The CDR3 nucleotides read TGCGCCAGCAGCTTTCCGACAGGGGGGCAGGAGACCCAGTACTTC. Amino acid sequence: CASSFPTGGQETQYF. The whole variable domain, remainder taken from reference TRBV5-1 and TRBJ2-5, is KAGVTQTPRYLIKTRGQQVTLSCSPISGHRSVSWYQQTPGQGLQFLFEYFSETQRNKGNFPGRFSGRQFSNSRSEMNVSTLELGDSALYLCASSFPTGGQETQYFGPGTRLLVL.